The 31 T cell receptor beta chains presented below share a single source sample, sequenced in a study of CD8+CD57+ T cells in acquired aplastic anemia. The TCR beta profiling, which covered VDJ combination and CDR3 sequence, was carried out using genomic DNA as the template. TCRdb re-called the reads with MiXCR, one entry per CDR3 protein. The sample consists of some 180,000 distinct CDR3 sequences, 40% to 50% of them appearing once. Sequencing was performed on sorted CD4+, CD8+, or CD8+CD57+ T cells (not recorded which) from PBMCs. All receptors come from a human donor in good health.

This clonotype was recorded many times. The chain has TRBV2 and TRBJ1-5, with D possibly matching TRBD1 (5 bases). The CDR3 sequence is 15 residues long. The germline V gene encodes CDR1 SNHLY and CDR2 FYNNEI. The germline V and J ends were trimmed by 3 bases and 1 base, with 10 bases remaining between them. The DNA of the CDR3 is TGTGCCAGCAGTGAGCAGGGACGGAGCAATCAGCCCCAGCATTTT. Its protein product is CASSEQGRSNQPQHF.

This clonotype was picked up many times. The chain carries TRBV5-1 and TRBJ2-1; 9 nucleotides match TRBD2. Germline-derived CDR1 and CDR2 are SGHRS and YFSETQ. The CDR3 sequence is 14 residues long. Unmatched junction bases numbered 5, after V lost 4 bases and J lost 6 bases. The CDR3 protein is CASSLIAGANEQFF. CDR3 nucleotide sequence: TGCGCCAGCAGCCTAATAGCGGGAGCCAATGAGCAGTTCTTC.

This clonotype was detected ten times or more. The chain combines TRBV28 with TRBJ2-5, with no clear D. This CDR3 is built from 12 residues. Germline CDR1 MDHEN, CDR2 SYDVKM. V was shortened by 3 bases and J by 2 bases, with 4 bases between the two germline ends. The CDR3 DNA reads TGTGCCAGCAGTTTCCTACAAGAGACCCAGTACTTC. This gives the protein CASSFLQETQYF.

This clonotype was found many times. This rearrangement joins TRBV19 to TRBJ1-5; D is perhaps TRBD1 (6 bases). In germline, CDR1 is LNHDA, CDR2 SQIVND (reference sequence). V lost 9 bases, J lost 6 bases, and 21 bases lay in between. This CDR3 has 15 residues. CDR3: CASTTYPGVRQPQHF. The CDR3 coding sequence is TGTGCCAGCACGACCTATCCAGGGGTGCGTCAGCCCCAGCATTTT.

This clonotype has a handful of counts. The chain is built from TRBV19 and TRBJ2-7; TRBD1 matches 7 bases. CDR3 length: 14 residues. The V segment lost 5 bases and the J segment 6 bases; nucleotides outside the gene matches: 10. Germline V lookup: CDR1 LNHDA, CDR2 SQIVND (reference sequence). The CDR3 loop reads CASSPSAQGLEQYF. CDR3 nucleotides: TGTGCCAGTAGTCCCTCAGCACAGGGGCTCGAGCAGTACTTC.

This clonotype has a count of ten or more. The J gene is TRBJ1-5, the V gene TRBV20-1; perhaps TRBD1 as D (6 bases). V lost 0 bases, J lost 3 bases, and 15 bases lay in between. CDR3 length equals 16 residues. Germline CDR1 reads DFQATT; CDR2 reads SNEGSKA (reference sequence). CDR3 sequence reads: CSARDWKGVANQPQHF. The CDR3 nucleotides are TGCAGTGCTAGAGATTGGAAGGGGGTGGCCAATCAGCCCCAGCATTTT.

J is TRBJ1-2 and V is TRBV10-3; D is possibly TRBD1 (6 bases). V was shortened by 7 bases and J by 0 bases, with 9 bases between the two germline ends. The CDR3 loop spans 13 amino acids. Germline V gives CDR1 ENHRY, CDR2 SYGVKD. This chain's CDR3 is CAITGGPNYGYTF. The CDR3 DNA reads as TGTGCCATCACCGGGGGCCCTAACTATGGCTACACCTTC.

The CDR3 coding sequence is TGCAGCGTTGAGGAACAGCCTAATCAGCCCCAGCATTTT. Translation: CSVEEQPNQPQHF. The chain recombines TRBV29-1 with TRBJ1-5; no reliable D call. V was shortened by 3 bases and J by 4 bases, with 10 bases between the two germline ends. The germline CDR1 and CDR2 sequences are SQVTM and ANQGSEA. CDR3 length: 13 amino acids.

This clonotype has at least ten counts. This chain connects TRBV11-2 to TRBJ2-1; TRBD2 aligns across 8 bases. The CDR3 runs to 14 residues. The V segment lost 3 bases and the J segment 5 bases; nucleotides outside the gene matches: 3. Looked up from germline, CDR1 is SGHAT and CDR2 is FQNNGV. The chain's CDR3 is CASSFTGGDNEQFF. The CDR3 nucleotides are TGTGCCAGCAGCTTCACGGGAGGGGACAATGAGCAGTTCTTC.

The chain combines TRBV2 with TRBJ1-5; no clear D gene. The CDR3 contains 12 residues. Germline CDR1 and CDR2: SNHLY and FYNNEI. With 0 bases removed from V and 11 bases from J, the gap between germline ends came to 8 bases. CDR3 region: CASSEARETQHF. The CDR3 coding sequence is TGTGCCAGCAGTGAAGCGCGGGAGACCCAGCATTTT. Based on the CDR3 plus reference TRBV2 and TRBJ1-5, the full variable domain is EPEVTQTPSHQVTQMGQEVILRCVPISNHLYFYWYRQILGQKVEFLVSFYNNEISEKSEIFDDQFSVERPDGSNFTLKIRSTKLEDSAMYFCASSEARETQHFGDGTRLSIL.

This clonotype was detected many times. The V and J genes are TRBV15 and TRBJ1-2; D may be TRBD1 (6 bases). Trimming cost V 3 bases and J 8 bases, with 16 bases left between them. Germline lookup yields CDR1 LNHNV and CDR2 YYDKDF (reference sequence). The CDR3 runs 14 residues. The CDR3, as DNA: TGTGCCACCAGCAGGCTCCTACAGGGATCGGGCTACACCTTC. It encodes CATSRLLQGSGYTF.

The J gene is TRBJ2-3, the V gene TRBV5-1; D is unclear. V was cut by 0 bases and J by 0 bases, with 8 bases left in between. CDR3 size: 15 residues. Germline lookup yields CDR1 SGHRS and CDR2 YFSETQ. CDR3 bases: TGCGCCAGCAGCTTGGCGACTTCTAGCACAGATACGCAGTATTTT. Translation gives CASSLATSSTDTQYF.

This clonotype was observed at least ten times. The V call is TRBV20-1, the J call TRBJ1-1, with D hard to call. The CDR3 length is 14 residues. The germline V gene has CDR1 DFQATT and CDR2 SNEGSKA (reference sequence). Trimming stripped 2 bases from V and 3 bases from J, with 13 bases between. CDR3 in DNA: TGCAGTGCTAGATTAGCGATCGGACACACTGAAGCTTTCTTT. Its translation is CSARLAIGHTEAFF.

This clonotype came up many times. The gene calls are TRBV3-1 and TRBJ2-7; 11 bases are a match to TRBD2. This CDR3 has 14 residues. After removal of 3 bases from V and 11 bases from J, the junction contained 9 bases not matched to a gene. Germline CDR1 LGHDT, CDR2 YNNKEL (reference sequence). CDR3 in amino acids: CASSHQMTSGEKYF. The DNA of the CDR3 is TGTGCCAGCAGCCATCAGATGACTAGCGGGGAAAAGTACTTC.

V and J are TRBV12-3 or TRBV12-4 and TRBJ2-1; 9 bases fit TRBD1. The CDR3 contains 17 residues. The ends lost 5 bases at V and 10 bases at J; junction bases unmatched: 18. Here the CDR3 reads CASSGSEGTGPRGEQFF. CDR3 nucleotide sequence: TGTGCCAGCAGTGGAAGCGAGGGGACAGGGCCCCGGGGGGAGCAGTTCTTC.

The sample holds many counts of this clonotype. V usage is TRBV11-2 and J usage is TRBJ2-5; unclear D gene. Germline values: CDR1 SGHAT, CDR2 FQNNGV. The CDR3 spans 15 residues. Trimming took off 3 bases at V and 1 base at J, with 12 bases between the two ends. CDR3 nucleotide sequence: TGTGCCAGCAGCTTCGGCCGCAAACCCCAAGAGACCCAGTACTTC. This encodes CASSFGRKPQETQYF.

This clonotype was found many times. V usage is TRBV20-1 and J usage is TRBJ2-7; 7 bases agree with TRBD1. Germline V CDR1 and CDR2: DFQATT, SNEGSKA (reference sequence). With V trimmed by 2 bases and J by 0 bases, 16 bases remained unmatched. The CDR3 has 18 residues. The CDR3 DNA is TGCAGTGCTAGAATGAACAGGGGACCGTTCGTTAGCTCCTACGAGCAGTACTTC. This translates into CSARMNRGPFVSSYEQYF.

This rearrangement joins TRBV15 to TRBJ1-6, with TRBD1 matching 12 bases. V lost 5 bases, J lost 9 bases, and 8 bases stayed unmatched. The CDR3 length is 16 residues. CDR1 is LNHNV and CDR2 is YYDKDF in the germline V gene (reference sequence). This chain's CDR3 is CATSGPGTGGSSPLHF. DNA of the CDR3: TGTGCCACCAGCGGCCCCGGGACAGGGGGCAGTTCACCCCTCCACTTT. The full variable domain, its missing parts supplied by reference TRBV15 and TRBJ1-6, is DAMVIQNPRYQVTQFGKPVTLSCSQTLNHNVMYWYQQKSSQAPKLLFHYYDKDFNNEADTPDNFQSRRPNTSFCFLDIRSPGLGDTAMYLCATSGPGTGGSSPLHFGNGTRLTVT.

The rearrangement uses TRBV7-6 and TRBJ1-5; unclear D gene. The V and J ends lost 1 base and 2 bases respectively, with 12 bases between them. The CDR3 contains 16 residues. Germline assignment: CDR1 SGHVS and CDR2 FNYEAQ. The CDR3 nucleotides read TGTGCCAGCAGCTTAGTGCCCCCGGGTGGCAATCAGCCCCAGCATTTT. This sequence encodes CASSLVPPGGNQPQHF.

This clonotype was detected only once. The CDR3 loop reads CASSVRAGKQFF. The DNA of the CDR3 is TGTGCCAGCAGCGTAAGAGCGGGGAAGCAGTTCTTC. The J gene is TRBJ2-1, the V gene TRBV9; 7 bases are a match to TRBD2. J was trimmed by 11 bases and V by 1 base; bases with no gene match: 3. The CDR3 is made up of 12 amino acids. Germline loops: CDR1 SGDLS, CDR2 YYNGEE.

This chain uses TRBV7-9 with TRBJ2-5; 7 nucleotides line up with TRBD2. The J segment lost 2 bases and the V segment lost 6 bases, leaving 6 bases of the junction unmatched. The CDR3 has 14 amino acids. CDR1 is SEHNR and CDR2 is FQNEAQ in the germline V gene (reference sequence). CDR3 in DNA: TGTGCCAGCAGACACCCAGCGGGGCAAGAGACCCAGTACTTC. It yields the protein CASRHPAGQETQYF. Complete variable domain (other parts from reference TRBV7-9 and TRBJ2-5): DTGVSQNPRHKITKRGQNVTFRCDPISEHNRLYWYRQTLGQGPEFLTYFQNEAQLEKSRLLSDRFSAERPKGSFSTLEIQRTEQGDSAMYLCASRHPAGQETQYFGPGTRLLVL.

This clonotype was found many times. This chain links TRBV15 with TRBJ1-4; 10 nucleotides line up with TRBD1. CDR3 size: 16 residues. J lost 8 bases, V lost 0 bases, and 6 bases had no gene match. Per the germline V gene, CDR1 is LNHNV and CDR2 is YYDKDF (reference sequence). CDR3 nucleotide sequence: TGTGCCACCAGCAGAGAACTGACAGGGGGCGCGGAAAAACTGTTTTTT. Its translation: CATSRELTGGAEKLFF.

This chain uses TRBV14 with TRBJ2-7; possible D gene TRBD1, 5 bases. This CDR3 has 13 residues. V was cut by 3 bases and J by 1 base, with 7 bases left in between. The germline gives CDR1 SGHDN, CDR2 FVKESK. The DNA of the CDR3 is TGTGCCAGCAGCCAGACAGCGTCCTACGAGCAGTACTTC. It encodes CASSQTASYEQYF.

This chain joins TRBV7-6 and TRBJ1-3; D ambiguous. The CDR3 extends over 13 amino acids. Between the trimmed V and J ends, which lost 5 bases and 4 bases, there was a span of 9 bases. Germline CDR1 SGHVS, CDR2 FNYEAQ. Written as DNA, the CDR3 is TGTGCCAGCAGCCCAGTGGTGGGAAACACCATATATTTT. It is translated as CASSPVVGNTIYF.

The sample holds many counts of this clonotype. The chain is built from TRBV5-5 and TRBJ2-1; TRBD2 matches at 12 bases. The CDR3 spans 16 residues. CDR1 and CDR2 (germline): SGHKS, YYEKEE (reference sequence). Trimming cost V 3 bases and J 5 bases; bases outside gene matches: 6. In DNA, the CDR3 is TGTGCCAGCAGCTCACACCGACTAGCGGGAGACAATGAGCAGTTCTTC. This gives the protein CASSSHRLAGDNEQFF.

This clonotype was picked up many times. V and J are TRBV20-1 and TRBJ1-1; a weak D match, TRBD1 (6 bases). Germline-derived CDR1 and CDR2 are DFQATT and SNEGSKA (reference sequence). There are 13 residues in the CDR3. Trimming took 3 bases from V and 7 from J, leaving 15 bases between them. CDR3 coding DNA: TGCAGTGCTAGGCGGGGGGCAGAGGTTGAAGCTTTCTTT. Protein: CSARRGAEVEAFF.

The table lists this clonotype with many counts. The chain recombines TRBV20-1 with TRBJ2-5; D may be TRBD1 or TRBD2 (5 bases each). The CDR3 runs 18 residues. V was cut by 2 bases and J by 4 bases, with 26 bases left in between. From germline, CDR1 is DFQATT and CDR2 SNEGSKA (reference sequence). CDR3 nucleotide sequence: TGCAGTGCTAGATCGGTCAGACCGGGACCCGCCGGGCCAGAGACCCAGTACTTC. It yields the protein CSARSVRPGPAGPETQYF.

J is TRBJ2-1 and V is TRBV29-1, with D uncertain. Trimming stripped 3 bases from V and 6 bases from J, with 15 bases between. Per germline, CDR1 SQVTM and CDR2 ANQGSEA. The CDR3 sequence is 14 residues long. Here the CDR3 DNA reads TGCAGCGTTGACGGTTGGTTTGGCGCCAATGAGCAGTTCTTC. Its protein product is CSVDGWFGANEQFF.

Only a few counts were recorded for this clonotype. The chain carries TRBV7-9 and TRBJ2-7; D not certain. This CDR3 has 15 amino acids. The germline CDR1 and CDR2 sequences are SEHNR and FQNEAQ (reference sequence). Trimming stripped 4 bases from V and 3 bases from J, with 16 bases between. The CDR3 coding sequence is TGTGCCAGCAGCTCGACTCGCAGGAGTATCTACGAGCAGTACTTC. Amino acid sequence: CASSSTRRSIYEQYF.

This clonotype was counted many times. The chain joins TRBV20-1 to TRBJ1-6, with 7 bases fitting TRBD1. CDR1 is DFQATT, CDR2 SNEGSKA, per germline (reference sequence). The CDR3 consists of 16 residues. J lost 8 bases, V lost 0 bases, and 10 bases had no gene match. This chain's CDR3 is CSARDLPTGRHSPLHF. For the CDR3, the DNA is TGCAGTGCTAGAGACCTTCCGACAGGGCGGCATTCACCCCTCCACTTT.

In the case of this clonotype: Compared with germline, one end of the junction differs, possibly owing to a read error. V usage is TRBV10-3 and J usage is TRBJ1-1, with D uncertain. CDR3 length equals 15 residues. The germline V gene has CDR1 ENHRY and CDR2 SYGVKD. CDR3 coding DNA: TGTACCATCAGTGCAGGAAGCCAATCTCTCACTGAAGCTTTCTTT. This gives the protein CTISAGSQSLTEAFF.